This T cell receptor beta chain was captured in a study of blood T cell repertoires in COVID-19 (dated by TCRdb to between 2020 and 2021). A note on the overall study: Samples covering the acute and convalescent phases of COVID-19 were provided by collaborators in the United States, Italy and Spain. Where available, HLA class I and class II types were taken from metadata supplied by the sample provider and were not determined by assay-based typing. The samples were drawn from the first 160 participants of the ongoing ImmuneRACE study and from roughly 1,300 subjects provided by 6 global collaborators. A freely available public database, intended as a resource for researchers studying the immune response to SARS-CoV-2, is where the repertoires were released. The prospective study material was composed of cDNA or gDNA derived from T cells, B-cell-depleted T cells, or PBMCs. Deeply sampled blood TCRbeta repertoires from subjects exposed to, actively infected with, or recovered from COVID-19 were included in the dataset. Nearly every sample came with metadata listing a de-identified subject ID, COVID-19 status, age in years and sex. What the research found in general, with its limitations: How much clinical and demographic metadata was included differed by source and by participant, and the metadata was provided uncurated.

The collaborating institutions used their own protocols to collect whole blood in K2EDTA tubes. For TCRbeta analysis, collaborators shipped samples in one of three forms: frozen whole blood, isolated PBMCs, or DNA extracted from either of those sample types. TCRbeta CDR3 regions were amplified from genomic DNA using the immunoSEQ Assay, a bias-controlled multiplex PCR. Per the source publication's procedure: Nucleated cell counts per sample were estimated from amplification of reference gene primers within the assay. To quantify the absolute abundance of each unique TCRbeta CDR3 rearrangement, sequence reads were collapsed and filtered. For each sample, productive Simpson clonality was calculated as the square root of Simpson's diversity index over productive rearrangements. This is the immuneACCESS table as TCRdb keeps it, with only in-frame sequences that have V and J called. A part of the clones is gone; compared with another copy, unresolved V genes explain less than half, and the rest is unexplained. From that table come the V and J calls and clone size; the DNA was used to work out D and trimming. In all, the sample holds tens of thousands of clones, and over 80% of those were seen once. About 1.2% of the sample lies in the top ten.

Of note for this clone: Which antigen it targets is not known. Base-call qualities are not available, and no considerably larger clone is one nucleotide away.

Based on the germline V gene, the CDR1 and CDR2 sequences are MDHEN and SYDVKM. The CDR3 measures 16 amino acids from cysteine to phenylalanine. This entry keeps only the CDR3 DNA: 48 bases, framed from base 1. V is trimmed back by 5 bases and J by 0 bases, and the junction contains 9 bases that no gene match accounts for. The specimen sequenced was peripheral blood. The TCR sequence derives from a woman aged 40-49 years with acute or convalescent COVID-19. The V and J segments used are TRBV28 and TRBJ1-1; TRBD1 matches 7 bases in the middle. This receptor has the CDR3 CASSRTGPNMNTEAFF. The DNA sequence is TGTGCCAGCAGTCGGACAGGTCCTAACATGAACACTGAAGCTTTCTTT.